These 6 T cell receptor beta chains came from one sample sequenced in a study of T cell changes during pregnancy in multiple sclerosis. TCRdb keeps only in-frame clones here, not all; method: immunoSEQ multiplex PCR. The sample has 35,000 to 45,000 clones, approximately 90% seen once. This specimen consisted of CD4+ T cells from peripheral blood mononuclear cells, obtained after pregnancy. These receptors all come from a female donor with multiple sclerosis, enrolled in a pregnancy study.

The V gene is TRBV7-2, the J gene TRBJ2-3, with 7 bases matching TRBD1. Germline V CDR1 and CDR2: SGHTA, FQGNSA. The CDR3 loop spans 14 amino acids. J lost 6 bases, V lost 6 bases, and 9 bases had no gene match. Written as DNA, the CDR3 is TGTGCCAGCAGTTGGGACAGTATTTCGGATACGCAGTATTTT. Translation gives CASSWDSISDTQYF.

The chain combines TRBV7-8 with TRBJ2-5; D ambiguous. With 1 base removed from V and 5 bases from J, the gap between germline ends came to 5 bases. Germline V gives CDR1 SGHVS, CDR2 FQNEAQ. This CDR3 has 12 residues. DNA for the CDR3: TGTGCCAGCAGCTTAGTCCGGGAGACCCAGTACTTC. This codes for CASSLVRETQYF.

The gene calls are TRBV7-2 and TRBJ1-2, with D maybe TRBD1 (6 bases). The germline V gene has CDR1 SGHTA and CDR2 FQGNSA. This CDR3 comprises 17 residues. Between the trimmed V and J ends, which lost 2 bases and 6 bases, there was a span of 22 bases. CDR3: CASSLYGPQGRRNGYTF. For the CDR3, the DNA is TGTGCCAGCAGCTTATACGGACCCCAGGGGCGCAGGAATGGCTACACCTTC.

Points on this clone: At one end, the junction sequence differs from germline, possibly due to a read error. The chain joins TRBV29-1 to TRBJ2-5; 7 nucleotides line up with TRBD2. The germline CDR1 and CDR2 sequences are SQVTM and ANQGSEA. The CDR3 consists of 14 residues. The CDR3: CCVTKRTRQETQYF. CDR3 coding DNA: TGCTGCGTCACCAAGAGGACTAGGCAAGAGACCCAGTACTTC.

This sequence joins TRBV4-1 and TRBJ2-1; 7 bases fit TRBD1. The CDR3 length is 14 residues. V trimming: 4 bases; J trimming: 3 bases; junction bases outside the gene matches: 3. Germline V lookup: CDR1 MGHRA, CDR2 YSYEKL. As DNA, the CDR3 is TGCGCCAGCAGCCTAGACAGGGTCTACAATGAGCAGTTCTTC. Translating gives CASSLDRVYNEQFF.

The V gene is TRBV25-1, the J gene TRBJ1-2, with D possibly matching TRBD1 (6 bases). The germline V and J ends were trimmed by 4 bases and 8 bases, with 17 bases remaining between them. The CDR3 loop spans 14 amino acids. CDR1 and CDR2 from the germline V gene are MGHDK and SYGVNS. The CDR3 here is CASSAHRQVEGYTF. CDR3 DNA sequence: TGTGCCAGCAGTGCTCACCGACAGGTGGAGGGCTACACCTTC.